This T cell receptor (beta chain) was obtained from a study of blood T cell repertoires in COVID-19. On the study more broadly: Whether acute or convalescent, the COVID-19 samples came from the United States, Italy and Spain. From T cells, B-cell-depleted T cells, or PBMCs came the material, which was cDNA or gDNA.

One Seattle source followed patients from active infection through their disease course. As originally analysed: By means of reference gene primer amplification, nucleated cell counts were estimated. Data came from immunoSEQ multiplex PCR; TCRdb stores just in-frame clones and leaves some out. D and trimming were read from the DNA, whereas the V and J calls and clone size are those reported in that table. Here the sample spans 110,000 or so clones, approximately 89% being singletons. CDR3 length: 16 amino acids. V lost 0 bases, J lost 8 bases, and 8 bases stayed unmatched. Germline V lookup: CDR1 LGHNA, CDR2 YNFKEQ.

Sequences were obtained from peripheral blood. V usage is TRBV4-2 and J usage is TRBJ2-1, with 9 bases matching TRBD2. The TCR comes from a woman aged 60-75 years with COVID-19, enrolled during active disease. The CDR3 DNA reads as TGTGCCAGCAGCCAAGATTCGGCTAGCGGGGTCTATGAGCAGTTCTTC. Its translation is CASSQDSASGVYEQFF.